These 24 T cell receptor beta chains share one sample of origin, sequenced in a study of T cells after yellow fever vaccination. TCRdb called the 5' RACE reads again in MiXCR, with one record for every CDR3 protein. Of 500,000 to 550,000 distinct CDR3 sequences listed, less than 25% are singletons. The sample here was PBMCs, taken approximately 20 days after the first yellow fever vaccination. The receptors were gathered from a man aged 18-30 years who received the YFV17D yellow fever vaccine.

V and J are TRBV4-3 and TRBJ1-4; tentatively, D is TRBD1 (6 bases). Between the trimmed V and J ends, which lost 4 bases and 10 bases, there was a span of 16 bases. This CDR3 is 14 amino acids long. In germline, CDR1 is LGHNA, CDR2 YSLEER. The CDR3 coding sequence is TGCGCCAGCAGCCTGTCGGTGTGGGGGCTAAAACTGTTTTTT. It encodes CASSLSVWGLKLFF.

This clonotype showed up just a few times. The V gene is TRBV6-5, the J gene TRBJ1-2; D gene ambiguous. CDR3 length equals 15 residues. The germline V gene has CDR1 MNHEY and CDR2 SVGAGI. The germline V and J ends were trimmed by 0 bases and 0 bases, with 8 bases remaining between them. CDR3 residues: CASSYSESSNYGYTF. The CDR3 DNA follows: TGTGCCAGCAGTTACTCGGAATCTTCTAACTATGGCTACACCTTC.

This clonotype was detected a few times. This chain links TRBV13 with TRBJ1-1, with D possibly matching TRBD1 (5 bases). Germline CDR1 is PRHDT and CDR2 is FYEKMQ (reference sequence). The CDR3 spans 15 residues. V lost 0 bases, J lost 6 bases, and 14 bases lay in between. The CDR3 sequence is CASSLGEGREAEAFF. CDR3 in DNA: TGTGCCAGCAGCTTAGGTGAGGGCAGGGAGGCTGAAGCTTTCTTT.

The CDR3 DNA sequence: TGTGCCAGCAGTTTTGGGGGTGTTAATGAAAAACTGTTTTTT. It encodes CASSFGGVNEKLFF. The genes are TRBV12-3 or TRBV12-4 and TRBJ1-4; a weak D match, TRBD1 (5 bases). The CDR3 spans 14 residues. Trimming took off 3 bases at V and 4 bases at J, with 9 bases between the two ends.

The sample holds a few counts of this clonotype. The V and J genes are TRBV7-2 and TRBJ2-7, with 7 bases fitting TRBD1. The CDR3 sequence is 13 residues long. Per germline, CDR1 SGHTA and CDR2 FQGNSA. Trimming removed 5 bases from V and 4 bases from J; junction bases left unmatched: 5. The CDR3 loop is CASSQDRDYEQYV. The CDR3 region has the DNA TGTGCCAGCAGCCAAGACAGGGATTACGAGCAGTACGTC.

The V call is TRBV5-1, the J call TRBJ2-3, with 8 nucleotides matching TRBD2. This CDR3 has 17 amino acids. Losses at the gene ends were 4 bases for V and 3 bases for J; bases not matched to a gene: 13. CDR1 and CDR2 from the germline V gene are SGHRS and YFSETQ. The CDR3 is CASSVEVGLASTDTQYF. CDR3 nucleotide sequence: TGCGCCAGCAGCGTGGAAGTAGGACTAGCCTCAACAGATACGCAGTATTTT.

This clonotype has a handful of counts. The V gene is TRBV7-7, the J gene TRBJ2-5; D call uncertain. The CDR3 consists of 12 residues. V gave up 5 bases and J gave up 8 bases, with 12 bases separating them. In germline, CDR1 is SSHAT, CDR2 FNYEAQ (reference sequence). As DNA, the CDR3 is TGTGCCAGCAGCCCAAGCCGGAATACCCAGTACTTC. Translating it yields CASSPSRNTQYF.

This clonotype was detected many times. V usage is TRBV25-1 and J usage is TRBJ1-1; the D is unclear. Trimming removed 2 bases from V and 0 bases from J, with 13 bases in between. CDR3 size: 16 residues. The germline V gene encodes CDR1 MGHDK and CDR2 SYGVNS. CDR3: CASSEGSRNMNTEAFF. Written as DNA, the CDR3 is TGTGCCAGCAGTGAAGGCTCGAGGAATATGAACACTGAAGCTTTCTTT.

To note about this clonotype: The final CDR3 position lacks the conserved phenylalanine or tryptophan, pointing to a likely read error. The V call is TRBV4-1, the J call TRBJ2-1; D is ambiguous. Germline V gene lookup returns CDR1 MGHRA and CDR2 YSYEKL. Trimming took 0 bases from V and 2 from J, leaving 17 bases between them. The length of the CDR3 is 18 residues. The DNA for the CDR3 is TGCGCCAGCAGCCAAGAAGGTTCCGCGATATTTACCTACAATGAGCAGTTCTCC. This sequence encodes CASSQEGSAIFTYNEQFS.

The chain has TRBV4-2 and TRBJ2-2; 9 bases are a match to TRBD1. CDR1 LGHNA and CDR2 YNFKEQ come from the germline V gene. Losses at the gene ends were 1 base for V and 6 bases for J; bases not matched to a gene: 9. The CDR3 contains 17 residues. CDR3 nucleotide sequence: TGTGCCAGCAGCCAAGCAGGACAGGGGATAATCCCCGGGGAGCTGTTTTTT. Translating gives CASSQAGQGIIPGELFF.

This clonotype was observed a handful of times. CDR3 sequence: CSVDSGDQETQYF. The CDR3 nucleotides are TGCAGCGTCGATAGCGGAGACCAAGAGACCCAGTACTTC. The chain couples TRBV29-1 to TRBJ2-5; the D gene is possibly TRBD2 (6 bases). Trimming stripped 6 bases from V and 0 bases from J, with 11 bases between. This CDR3 comprises 13 residues. Per the germline V gene, CDR1 is SQVTM and CDR2 is ANQGSEA.

This clonotype was seen just once. One junction end disagrees with the germline gene, perhaps due to a read error. This chain links TRBV12-3 or TRBV12-4 with TRBJ2-2, with D perhaps being TRBD1 or TRBD2 (5 bases each). The CDR3 is 18 amino acids. The CDR3 sequence is CARSLAFPGQGYTGELFF. For the CDR3, the DNA is TGTGCCCGCAGTTTAGCTTTCCCGGGGCAGGGATACACCGGGGAGCTGTTTTTT.

The genes are TRBV4-3 and TRBJ2-4; D remains ambiguous. V was trimmed by 0 bases and J by 2 bases, leaving 17 bases between them. The CDR3 totals 18 residues. Germline V gene lookup returns CDR1 LGHNA and CDR2 YSLEER. Here the CDR3 reads CASSQDEASWGTKNIQYF. The CDR3 coding sequence is TGCGCCAGCAGCCAAGACGAGGCTTCTTGGGGAACCAAAAACATTCAGTACTTC.

The CDR3 spells CASSLSPSRGGSYEQYV. The CDR3 region has the DNA TGTGCCAGCAGTTTATCCCCTTCACGCGGGGGATCCTACGAGCAGTACGTC. The chain carries TRBV27 and TRBJ2-7; 7 bases fit TRBD2. CDR3 length equals 17 residues. Germline V gives CDR1 MNHEY, CDR2 SMNVEV (reference sequence). The junction had 9 bases not matched to a gene; V was cut back by 0 bases and J by 1 base.

The genes are TRBV19 and TRBJ2-1; 7 bases fit TRBD2. Per germline, CDR1 LNHDA and CDR2 SQIVND (reference sequence). CDR3 length equals 17 residues. Trimming took 0 bases from V and 0 from J; bases not matched to a gene: 5. The CDR3 bases are TGTGCCAGTAGTATAGATATGCGGGGGAACTCCTACAATGAGCAGTTCTTC. Translation gives CASSIDMRGNSYNEQFF. The whole variable domain, filled in from reference TRBV19 and TRBJ2-1, reads DGGITQSPKYLFRKEGQNVTLSCEQNLNHDAMYWYRQDPGQGLRLIYYSQIVNDFQKGDIAEGYSVSREKKESFPLTVTSAQKNPTAFYLCASSIDMRGNSYNEQFFGPGTRLTVL.

The chain couples TRBV7-2 to TRBJ2-3; the D is unclear. This CDR3 has 12 residues. CDR1 and CDR2 from the germline V gene are SGHTA and FQGNSA. V dropped 1 base and J dropped 9 bases, with 8 bases sitting between them. The CDR3 reads CASSLDVDTQYF. The CDR3 DNA is TGTGCCAGCAGCTTAGATGTCGACACGCAGTATTTT.

This clonotype was counted between two and nine times. J is TRBJ2-5 and V is TRBV3-1, with TRBD2 matching 15 bases. Trimming took 1 base from V and 5 from J; bases not matched to a gene: 5. Germline V gene data show CDR1 as LGHDT and CDR2 as YNNKEL (reference sequence). This CDR3 has 17 amino acids. The CDR3 reads CASSQGGTSGGLETQYF. The CDR3 DNA follows: TGTGCCAGCAGCCAAGGCGGGACTAGCGGGGGGTTGGAGACCCAGTACTTC.

V gene TRBV24-1 combines with J gene TRBJ2-5; D remains ambiguous. With 4 bases removed from V and 2 bases from J, the gap between germline ends came to 13 bases. CDR3 length: 15 residues. Germline CDR1 is KGHDR and CDR2 is SFDVKD. CDR3 loop: CATSDTRAGQETQYF. The CDR3 coding sequence is TGTGCCACCAGTGACACCCGGGCCGGACAAGAGACCCAGTACTTC.

This clonotype has only a few counts. The chain employs TRBV5-4 and TRBJ1-1; D might be TRBD1 (6 bases). This CDR3 comprises 15 residues. The V gene's germline CDR1 is SGHNT and CDR2 YYREEE (reference sequence). Trimming removed 1 base from V and 4 bases from J, with 14 bases in between. The CDR3 sequence is CASSLPLGAPTEAFF. The CDR3, as DNA: TGTGCCAGCAGCTTGCCACTGGGGGCGCCCACTGAAGCTTTCTTT.

This clonotype has a handful of counts. V and J are TRBV29-1 and TRBJ2-2, with a tentative D call TRBD1 (6 bases). The CDR3 covers 14 residues. Germline V lookup: CDR1 SQVTM, CDR2 ANQGSEA. The V end lost 4 bases, the J end lost 6 bases, and 15 bases lay between the germline ends. The CDR3 DNA follows: TGCAGCGTTGTAGATTCAGGGGTACCCGGGGAGCTGTTTTTT. Protein product: CSVVDSGVPGELFF.

The chain employs TRBV6-2 or TRBV6-3 and TRBJ2-1; possibly TRBD1 for D (5 bases). Trimming left V 7 bases short and J 8 bases short, with 18 bases between. Per germline, CDR1 MNHEY and CDR2 SVGEGT. This CDR3 has 14 residues. The CDR3 region has the DNA TGTGCCAGCATGGTCGTAGGGGAATTGGATGAGCAGTTCTTC. This encodes CASMVVGELDEQFF.

This sequence joins TRBV6-2 or TRBV6-3 and TRBJ2-7, with 7 bases matching TRBD1. The CDR3 is made up of 16 amino acids. The germline V gene encodes CDR1 MNHEY and CDR2 SVGEGT. Germline trimming cut 6 bases from V and 4 bases from J; bases unmatched to any gene: 15. In DNA form, the CDR3 reads TGTGCCAGCAGCCCTCTGAGACAGGGCTTAGAATACGAGCAGTACGTC. Translation: CASSPLRQGLEYEQYV.

J is TRBJ1-4 and V is TRBV29-1; no clear D. The CDR3 length is 14 residues. The germline gives CDR1 SQVTM, CDR2 ANQGSEA. With 4 bases removed from V and 2 bases from J, the gap between germline ends came to 11 bases. The CDR3 coding sequence is TGCAGCGTTGGGTGGGGAACGACTAATGAAAAACTGTTTTTT. Protein product: CSVGWGTTNEKLFF.

This chain connects TRBV11-2 to TRBJ2-1; TRBD2 matches 11 bases. The J segment lost 6 bases and the V segment lost 5 bases, leaving 12 bases of the junction unmatched. The CDR3 sequence is 17 residues long. From germline, CDR1 is SGHAT and CDR2 FQNNGV. In DNA form, the CDR3 reads TGTGCCAGCAGCGACAGACTAGCGGGGATCACTTTCAATGAGCAGTTCTTC. The encoded protein is CASSDRLAGITFNEQFF.